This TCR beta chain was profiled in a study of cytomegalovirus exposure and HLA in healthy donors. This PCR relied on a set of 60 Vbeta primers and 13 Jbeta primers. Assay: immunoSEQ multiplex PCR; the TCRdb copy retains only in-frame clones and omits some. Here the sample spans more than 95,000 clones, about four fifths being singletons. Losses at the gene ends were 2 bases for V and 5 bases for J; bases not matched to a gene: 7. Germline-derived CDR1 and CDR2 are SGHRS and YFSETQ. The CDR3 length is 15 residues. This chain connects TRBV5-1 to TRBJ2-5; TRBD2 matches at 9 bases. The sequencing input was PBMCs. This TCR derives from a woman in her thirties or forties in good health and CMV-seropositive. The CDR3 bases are TGCGCCAGCAGCTTTGGGCTAGCGGGGATGGAGACCCAGTACTTC. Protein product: CASSFGLAGMETQYF.